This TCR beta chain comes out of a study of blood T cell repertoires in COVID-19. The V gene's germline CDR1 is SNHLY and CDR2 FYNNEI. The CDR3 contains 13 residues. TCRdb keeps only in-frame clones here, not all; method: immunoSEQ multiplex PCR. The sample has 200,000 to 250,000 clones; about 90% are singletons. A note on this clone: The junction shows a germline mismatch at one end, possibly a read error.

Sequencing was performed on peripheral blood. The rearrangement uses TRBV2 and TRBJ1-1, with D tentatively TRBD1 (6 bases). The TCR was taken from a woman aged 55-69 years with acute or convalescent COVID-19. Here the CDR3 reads CASSSDRNAEAFF. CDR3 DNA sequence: TGTGCCAGCAGTTCCGACAGGAACGCTGAAGCTTTCTTT.